Only a few counts were recorded for the clone carrying this T cell receptor beta chain. The data belong to a study of shared clonotypes between healthy human individuals. The germline V gene has CDR1 SQVTM and CDR2 ANQGSEA. The CDR3 extends over 15 amino acids. J was trimmed by 5 bases and V by 6 bases; bases with no gene match: 11. Here immunoSEQ multiplex PCR was the method, and the copy in TCRdb shows in-frame clones only, minus some. The data show over a million clones, about 77% seen once. This sequence joins TRBV29-1 and TRBJ2-5, with TRBD2 matching 11 bases. The source of this sequence is a man younger than 30 in good health. The sample was memory CD4+ T cells sorted from blood. Stated subset: CD45RA-negative fraction. CDR3 sequence reads: CSVALSGGARETQYF. DNA of the CDR3: TGCAGCGTGGCCCTTAGCGGGGGGGCCCGGGAGACCCAGTACTTC.